Listed below are T cell receptor beta chains from one sample, sequenced in a study of post-analysis software for immune sequencing data. TCRdb reprocessed the PCR reads with MiXCR, giving one entry per CDR3 protein. The sample carries about 540,000 distinct CDR3 sequences, 30% to 40% recorded once. Sequencing was carried out using blood. Receptors originate from a girl aged 2 to 17 with multiple sclerosis. Each CDR3 is given with its conserved first and last residue. The D gene is left open where the match is weak. Only part of the rows carry a size: once, few, many, or a class if the clone is expanded.

D,V,J,size,CDR3,DNA
-,TRBV7-3,TRBJ1-2,once,CASSPGAGEDYGYTF,TGTGCCAGTAGCCCCGGGGCAGGGGAGGACTATGGCTACACCTTC
-,TRBV12-3/TRBV12-4,TRBJ1-2,-,CASSPIGVYYGCTF,TGTGCCAGCAGCCCCATCGGAGTTTACTATGGCTGCACCTTC
-,TRBV3-1,TRBJ2-1,few,CASSLRLMNEQFF,TGTGCCAGCAGCCTCCGTCTCATGAATGAGCAGTTCTTC
-,TRBV27,TRBJ1-2,few,CASSFRASYGYTF,TGTGCCAGCAGTTTTCGGGCCTCCTATGGCTACACCTTC
TRBD1,TRBV15,TRBJ1-5,-,CATSSPGQGMNQPQHF,TGTGCCACCAGCAGTCCGGGACAGGGCATGAATCAGCCCCAGCATTTT
-,TRBV10-3,TRBJ1-2,few,CAISGQQSYGYTF,TGTGCCATCAGTGGACAGCAAAGCTATGGCTACACCTTC
TRBD2,TRBV5-5,TRBJ2-3,once,CASSSSGTSFLDTQYF,TGTGCCAGCAGCTCATCCGGGACTAGCTTTCTAGATACGCAGTATTTT
TRBD2,TRBV20-1,TRBJ2-3,-,CSATPLLAGGPRDTQYF,TGCAGTGCTACACCATTATTAGCGGGAGGGCCGAGGGATACGCAGTATTTT
-,TRBV9,TRBJ2-7,-,CASSVALVTGEQYF,TGTGCCAGCAGCGTAGCACTAGTAACCGGCGAGCAGTACTTC
-,TRBV29-1,TRBJ1-1,-,CSVVRGTSEAFF,TGCAGCGTTGTAAGGGGGACCTCTGAAGCTTTCTTT
-,TRBV5-1,TRBJ2-3,few,CASSPGHVDRPADTQYF,TGCGCCAGCAGCCCGGGACACGTCGACCGACCGGCAGATACGCAGTATTTT
TRBD2,TRBV7-9,TRBJ2-5,-,CASSLAASGGKETQYF,TGTGCCAGCAGCTTAGCTGCTAGCGGGGGTAAAGAGACCCAGTACTTC
-,TRBV12-5,TRBJ2-5,few,CASGLASSNEETQYF,TGTGCTAGTGGTTTGGCTAGCAGCAACGAGGAGACCCAGTACTTC
-,TRBV5-1,TRBJ2-3,-,CASSLRSGADTQYF,TGCGCCAGCAGCTTGAGAAGCGGCGCAGATACGCAGTATTTT
-,TRBV6-6,TRBJ1-2,many,CASSYSMVGDYGYTF,TGTGCCAGCAGTTACTCGATGGTCGGGGATTATGGCTACACCTTC
-,TRBV29-1,TRBJ2-5,few,CSVAGTGETQYF,TGCAGCGTTGCTGGGACGGGGGAGACCCAGTACTTC
-,TRBV3-1,TRBJ1-1,-,CASSQDRQPLNTEAFF,TGTGCCAGCAGCCAAGATCGGCAGCCTTTGAACACTGAAGCTTTCTTT
TRBD1,TRBV29-1,TRBJ2-1,-,CSARQGAGSNEQFF,TGCAGCGCTCGACAGGGGGCAGGAAGCAATGAGCAGTTCTTC
TRBD1,TRBV6-2/TRBV6-3,TRBJ1-6,-,CASSYGSRGPVGNSPLHF,TGTGCCAGCAGTTACGGTTCGAGGGGGCCCGTGGGGAATTCACCCCTCCACTTT
-,TRBV2,TRBJ2-1,-,CASSANDEQFF,TGTGCCAGCAGTGCTAATGACGAGCAGTTCTTC
-,TRBV28,TRBJ2-7,few,CASARTASYEQYF,TGTGCCTCCGCCCGGACAGCATCCTACGAGCAGTACTTC
-,TRBV20-1,TRBJ1-5,many,CSASQGTNDNQPQHF,TGCAGTGCTAGTCAGGGGACAAATGACAATCAGCCCCAGCATTTT
TRBD2,TRBV29-1,TRBJ2-5,-,CSVVFWRGWETQYF,TGCAGCGTTGTCTTCTGGCGGGGGTGGGAGACCCAGTACTTC
TRBD2,TRBV5-1,TRBJ2-3,-,CASSFLAGSTDTQYF,TGCGCCAGCAGCTTCTTAGCGGGGAGCACAGATACGCAGTATTTT
TRBD1,TRBV10-2,TRBJ2-6,-,CASRTGTGQTGANVLTF,TGCGCCAGCAGAACCGGGACAGGGCAAACAGGGGCCAACGTCCTGACTTTC
-,TRBV20-1,TRBJ1-1,few,CSADMRNTEAFF,TGCAGTGCTGATATGCGGAACACTGAAGCTTTCTTT
-,TRBV4-1,TRBJ1-2,-,CASSQEGPQRNYGYTF,TGCGCCAGCAGCCAAGAGGGCCCTCAGAGGAACTATGGCTACACCTTC
TRBD2,TRBV5-1,TRBJ2-5,few,CASTAVSGELGEQYF,TGCGCCAGCACTGCCGTTAGCGGGGAACTCGGTGAGCAGTACTTC
-,TRBV28,TRBJ2-3,-,CASSLLERGHSGDTQYF,TGTGCCAGCAGTTTACTGGAACGGGGGCATTCTGGGGATACGCAGTATTTT
TRBD1,TRBV20-1,TRBJ2-4,-,CSASFGTGENIQYF,TGCAGTGCTAGTTTCGGCACAGGGGAGAACATTCAGTACTTC
-,TRBV5-1,TRBJ1-5,few,CASSLGQRDQPQHF,TGCGCCAGCAGCTTGGGACAGAGGGATCAGCCCCAGCATTTT
TRBD2,TRBV5-6,TRBJ2-3,few,CASSLGTSGGISTDTQYF,TGTGCCAGCAGCCTCGGGACTAGCGGGGGGATTAGCACAGATACGCAGTATTTT
-,TRBV7-2,TRBJ2-7,few,CASTLIGQSYEQYF,TGTGCCAGCACCTTAATTGGCCAGAGCTACGAGCAGTACTTC
-,TRBV7-2,TRBJ2-1,-,CASSLSTPAGGYHHNEQFF,TGTGCCAGCAGCTTATCGACACCGGCAGGCGGGTATCATCACAATGAGCAGTTCTTC
-,TRBV20-1,TRBJ2-2,-,CSAPGLGGRENTGELFF,TGCAGTGCTCCTGGTTTGGGGGGGCGGGAAAACACCGGGGAGCTGTTTTTT
-,TRBV4-1,TRBJ1-5,-,CASSQVDMGFTNQPQHF,TGCGCCAGCAGCCAAGTAGATATGGGGTTTACTAATCAGCCCCAGCATTTT
-,TRBV4-1,TRBJ1-3,-,CASSQGQGPGNTIYF,TGCGCCAGCAGCCAAGGGCAGGGGCCGGGAAACACCATATATTTT
-,TRBV5-1,TRBJ1-1,few,CASRRDAGGLTTEAFF,TGCGCCAGCAGACGCGATGCCGGGGGACTGACCACTGAAGCTTTCTTT
TRBD1,TRBV20-1,TRBJ2-3,-,CSARRGQGVNTQYF,TGCAGTGCTAGGAGAGGACAGGGGGTAAATACGCAGTATTTT
TRBD2,TRBV5-1,TRBJ2-5,-,CASSLALGTSGGLQETQYF,TGCGCCAGCAGCTTGGCCTTGGGGACTAGCGGGGGCCTCCAAGAGACCCAGTACTTC
TRBD2,TRBV4-1,TRBJ2-1,few,CASSPPGGAYNEQFF,TGCGCCAGCAGCCCCCCGGGGGGAGCCTACAATGAGCAGTTCTTC
-,TRBV7-9,TRBJ2-7,-,CASSSPDDKPYEQYF,TGTGCCAGCAGCTCTCCAGATGACAAACCATACGAGCAGTACTTC
-,TRBV2,TRBJ1-1,-,CASTYMDSNAEAFF,TGTGCCAGCACTTATATGGACAGCAACGCTGAAGCTTTCTTT
TRBD1,TRBV12-3/TRBV12-4,TRBJ2-6,few,CASVPGQGVPGANVLTF,TGTGCCAGCGTGCCGGGACAGGGTGTTCCTGGGGCCAACGTCCTGACTTTC
-,TRBV20-1,TRBJ1-5,-,CSAPRHPDQPQHF,TGCAGTGCCCCAAGACACCCCGATCAGCCCCAGCATTTT
TRBD1,TRBV29-1,TRBJ2-1,many,CSVDRDRDNNEQFF,TGCAGCGTTGACCGGGACAGGGATAACAATGAGCAGTTCTTC
TRBD2,TRBV6-2/TRBV6-3,TRBJ2-5,-,CASSILAGLGKETQYF,TGTGCCAGCAGTATACTAGCGGGGCTGGGAAAGGAGACCCAGTACTTC
TRBD1,TRBV5-1,TRBJ1-1,few,CASSFDRVVSTEAFF,TGCGCCAGCAGCTTTGACAGGGTGGTTTCCACTGAAGCTTTCTTT
-,TRBV12-3/TRBV12-4,TRBJ2-3,-,CASSLTVSTDTQYF,TGTGCCAGCAGTTTAACGGTCAGCACAGATACGCAGTATTTT
-,TRBV20-1,TRBJ1-2,few,CSAGPGGGYGYTF,TGCAGTGCTGGCCCGGGAGGAGGGTATGGCTACACCTTC
TRBD1,TRBV24-1,TRBJ2-7,-,CATSDPGQYEQYF,TGTGCCACCAGTGACCCGGGACAGTACGAGCAGTACTTC
-,TRBV20-1,TRBJ2-3,-,CSARKPGGPLTDTQYF,TGCAGTGCTAGAAAGCCAGGGGGGCCGCTCACAGATACGCAGTATTTT
-,TRBV12-3/TRBV12-4,TRBJ1-5,-,CASSLGRHGQPQHF,TGTGCCAGCAGTTTGGGGCGCCACGGCCAGCCCCAGCATTTT
TRBD1,TRBV7-3,TRBJ2-6,-,CASSFTGAGANVLTF,TGTGCCAGCAGCTTCACAGGGGCTGGGGCCAACGTCCTGACTTTC
TRBD2,TRBV20-1,TRBJ2-1,-,CSARGQGGPYNEQFF,TGCAGTGCTAGAGGGCAGGGAGGGCCATACAATGAGCAGTTCTTC
-,TRBV15,TRBJ2-1,few,CATSRDAGEDEQFF,TGTGCCACCAGCAGAGATGCTGGGGAGGATGAGCAGTTCTTC
TRBD2,TRBV11-2,TRBJ2-1,few,CASSAGLAGADEQFF,TGTGCCAGCAGCGCGGGGCTAGCGGGGGCGGATGAGCAGTTCTTC
-,TRBV5-6,TRBJ2-5,-,CASSFRGRYQETQYF,TGTGCCAGCAGCTTCCGGGGCCGGTACCAAGAGACCCAGTACTTC